This TCR beta chain was documented in a study of T cells after yellow fever vaccination. This clonotype showed up many times. The target antigen is unknown. UMIs and a universal primer site were added when TCR cDNA was made by 5'RACE template switching. TCRdb fed the 5' RACE reads into MiXCR, producing one record per CDR3 protein. Of roughly 150,000 distinct CDR3 sequences in the sample, approximately 6.6% are singletons; the top ten hold about 0.61%. The CDR3 has 15 amino acids. The V gene's germline CDR1 is DFQATT and CDR2 SNEGSKA (reference sequence). V lost 0 bases to trimming and J lost 5 bases; unmatched junction nucleotides: 10. Findings and caveats of the study: The study re-detected most primary-vaccination clones after the booster (roughly 95% CD4, approximately 88% CD8).

The TCR originated in a man aged 30-40 years who received the YFV17D yellow fever vaccine. The rearrangement uses TRBV20-1 and TRBJ2-7; 7 nucleotides align to TRBD2. The specimen comprised CD4+ T cells sorted from PBMCs, sampled 10 days after the yellow fever booster vaccination. The CDR3 region is CSAREGGSILNEQYF. CDR3 nucleotide sequence: TGCAGTGCTAGAGAGGGGGGGAGTATTCTCAACGAGCAGTACTTC.